What follows are 27 T cell receptor beta chains derived from one specimen sequenced in a study of OX40 agonist ivuxolimab in advanced cancers. The protocol was immunoSEQ multiplex PCR, while the TCRdb copy is restricted to in-frame clones and leaves out a portion. The table records about 12,000 clones, 70% to 90% of them present only once. The sequences come from CD4+ or CD8+ T cells sorted from blood, collected in a trial of the OX40 agonist ivuxolimab. Receptors were obtained from an adult with an advanced solid tumor such as melanoma, head and neck, liver or kidney cancer.

The rearrangement uses TRBV18 and TRBJ2-3; possibly TRBD2 for D (7 bases). Germline CDR1 reads KGHSH; CDR2 reads LQKENI. Trimming removed 0 bases at V and 4 bases at J, with 23 bases between. The CDR3 is made up of 19 amino acids. The CDR3 region has the DNA TGTGCCAGCTCACCACCGAAAAGGGACACCAAGCGGGGATCAGATACGCAGTATTTT. Amino acid sequence: CASSPPKRDTKRGSDTQYF. Filled out from reference TRBV18 and TRBJ2-3, the complete variable domain reads NAGVMQNPRHLVRRRGQEARLRCSPMKGHSHVYWYRQLPEEGLKFMVYLQKENIIDESGMPKERFSAEFPKEGPSILRIQQVVRGDSAAYFCASSPPKRDTKRGSDTQYFGPGTRLTVL.

Sample share makes this clone medium-sized. V gene TRBV7-6 combines with J gene TRBJ2-1; 9 bases match TRBD2. The CDR3 is made up of 18 amino acids. The junction had 8 bases not matched to a gene; V was cut back by 1 base and J by 1 base. Germline values: CDR1 SGHVS, CDR2 FNYEAQ. The CDR3 spells CASSLVGGGEWSYNEQFF. The DNA of the CDR3 is TGTGCCAGCAGCTTAGTGGGCGGGGGGGAATGGTCCTACAATGAGCAGTTCTTC. The full variable domain, rest sourced from reference TRBV7-6 and TRBJ2-1, is GAGVSQSPRYKVTKRGQDVALRCDPISGHVSLYWYRQALGQGPEFLTYFNYEAQQDKSGLPNDRFSAERPEGSISTLTIQRTEQRDSAMYRCASSLVGGGEWSYNEQFFGPGTRLTVL.

The chain uses TRBV11-3 and TRBJ2-7, with D unresolved. Germline V lookup: CDR1 SGHNT, CDR2 YENEEA. V was clipped by 5 bases and J by 0 bases, with 11 bases between them. The CDR3 has 14 amino acids. The CDR3 nucleotides read TGTGCCAGCAGCGCCCTAAGGATCTCCTACGAGCAGTACTTC. Protein sequence: CASSALRISYEQYF.

The chain carries TRBV29-1 and TRBJ1-4; D ambiguous. Germline values: CDR1 SQVTM, CDR2 ANQGSEA. The CDR3 sequence is 12 residues long. Trimming took off 5 bases at V and 4 bases at J, with 8 bases between the two ends. CDR3 sequence (DNA): TGCAGCGTTAGTCAGCTTAATGAAAAACTGTTTTTT. Protein product: CSVSQLNEKLFF.

This clone has just one count. The rearrangement joins TRBV9 to TRBJ2-3; D is possibly TRBD1 or TRBD2 (6 bases each). Germline CDR1 and CDR2: SGDLS and YYNGEE. V was clipped by 3 bases and J by 2 bases, with 19 bases between them. This CDR3 region has 17 residues. The CDR3 nucleotides are TGTGCCAGCAGCGCCCACCTAAGTGGGGGGCACACAGATACGCAGTATTTT. Protein product: CASSAHLSGGHTDTQYF.

This chain's CDR3 is CASSSNWREAKYSPLHF. CDR3 sequence (DNA): TGTGCCAGCAGTTCGAATTGGAGGGAGGCGAAGTATTCACCCCTCCACTTT. The V and J genes are TRBV27 and TRBJ1-6; no definite D call. CDR1 is MNHEY and CDR2 is SMNVEV in the germline V gene (reference sequence). V was cut by 4 bases and J by 8 bases, with 21 bases left in between. This CDR3 comprises 17 residues.

V and J are TRBV7-2 and TRBJ2-5; D not certain. The V end was cut by 4 bases, the J end by 3 bases, with 18 bases between. The CDR3 runs 16 residues. Looked up from germline, CDR1 is SGHTA and CDR2 is FQGNSA. Written as DNA, the CDR3 is TGTGCCAGCAGCTCAACCCCGGCGCGGATGAAAGAGACCCAGTACTTC. Translated, it gives CASSSTPARMKETQYF.

V gene TRBV7-3 combines with J gene TRBJ2-5; 11 bases map to TRBD2. The germline V gene has CDR1 SGHTA and CDR2 FQGTGA. V trimming: 4 bases; J trimming: 4 bases; junction bases outside the gene matches: 2. The CDR3 has 14 residues. For the CDR3, the DNA is TGTGCCAGCAGCTCCGGACTAGCGGGAGAGACCCAGTACTTC. Its protein is CASSSGLAGETQYF.

This clone has just one count. This rearrangement joins TRBV5-6 to TRBJ2-3; 12 nucleotides align to TRBD2. The V and J ends lost 1 base and 6 bases, in that order; junction bases with no gene match: 6. Germline V gene lookup returns CDR1 SGHDT and CDR2 YYEEEE. This CDR3 contains 16 residues. CDR3 nucleotides: TGTGCCAGCAGCTTGCTAGCGGGGGGGAGATATGATACGCAGTATTTT. Encoded protein: CASSLLAGGRYDTQYF.

The chain recombines TRBV27 with TRBJ2-7; 8 nucleotides align to TRBD2. CDR1 and CDR2 (germline): MNHEY, SMNVEV (reference sequence). This CDR3 spans 19 amino acids. Losses at the gene ends were 5 bases for V and 0 bases for J; bases not matched to a gene: 18. The DNA of the CDR3 is TGTGCCAGCAGTACGTCCCAGGCGGGGGGTCCCGGGGGCTCCTACGAGCAGTACTTC. Its translation is CASSTSQAGGPGGSYEQYF.

This clone was observed a few times. This chain links TRBV10-2 with TRBJ1-5; 11 bases line up with TRBD1. CDR1 is WSHSY and CDR2 is SAAADI in the germline V gene. Trimming removed 6 bases from V and 5 bases from J; junction bases left unmatched: 0. This CDR3 region has 13 residues. CDR3 protein: CASRGQGDQPQHF. The DNA for the CDR3 is TGCGCCAGCAGGGGACAGGGGGATCAGCCCCAGCATTTT.

The chain links TRBV5-1 to TRBJ2-7; D ambiguous. V was trimmed by 2 bases and J by 3 bases, leaving 15 bases between them. The CDR3 contains 15 residues. CDR1 and CDR2 (germline): SGHRS, YFSETQ. CDR3 sequence (DNA): TGCGCCAGCAGCTTTGGTACAGCTCTAGGCTACGAGCAGTACTTC. This translates into CASSFGTALGYEQYF.

The V and J genes are TRBV12-5 and TRBJ2-1, with unresolved D. Trimming took off 6 bases at V and 7 bases at J, with 13 bases between the two ends. From germline, CDR1 is LGHNT and CDR2 FRNRAP. CDR3 size: 13 residues. CDR3 amino acids: CASGYEVWNEQFF. The CDR3 DNA sequence: TGTGCTAGTGGCTACGAAGTCTGGAATGAGCAGTTCTTC.

This clone was detected only once. This sequence joins TRBV28 and TRBJ2-1, with D hard to call. V dropped 5 bases and J dropped 6 bases, with 5 bases sitting between them. Germline V gene sequence: CDR1 MDHEN, CDR2 SYDVKM. CDR3 length: 11 amino acids. For the CDR3, the DNA is TGTGCCAGCAGTATAGTCAATGAGCAGTTCTTC. Encoded protein: CASSIVNEQFF.

V and J are TRBV29-1 and TRBJ2-3; possibly TRBD2 for D (6 bases). V dropped 4 bases and J dropped 4 bases, with 9 bases sitting between them. CDR3 length equals 12 residues. Germline V gene lookup returns CDR1 SQVTM and CDR2 ANQGSEA. This CDR3 reads CSVGGGADTQYF. In nucleotides, the CDR3 is TGCAGCGTTGGAGGAGGGGCAGATACGCAGTATTTT.

The genes are TRBV7-2 and TRBJ1-2; D is perhaps TRBD1 (5 bases). Germline CDR1 reads SGHTA; CDR2 reads FQGNSA. V lost 5 bases to trimming and J lost 4 bases, with 26 bases between them. The CDR3 has 18 amino acids. The CDR3 reads CASSKYLGRSVKSYGYTF. Written as DNA, the CDR3 is TGTGCCAGCAGCAAGTACCTGGGACGGTCGGTGAAATCCTATGGCTACACCTTC.

This clone has only one observation. The rearrangement links TRBV7-3 to TRBJ2-7; D gene ambiguous. The CDR3 sequence is 14 residues long. CDR1 is SGHTA, CDR2 FQGTGA, per germline. Trimming removed 2 bases from V and 6 bases from J, with 14 bases in between. In nucleotides, the CDR3 is TGTGCCAGCAGCTTAGGGTCGACTGGTTTCGAGCAGTACTTC. It yields the protein CASSLGSTGFEQYF.

The chain joins TRBV7-9 to TRBJ2-2, with 14 bases lining up with TRBD2. This CDR3 comprises 19 residues. With 4 bases clipped from V and 6 bases from J, the junction kept 13 bases outside the gene matches. Per the germline V gene, CDR1 is SEHNR and CDR2 is FQNEAQ (reference sequence). CDR3 sequence: CASSSPGRGTSGGPGELFF. The DNA of the CDR3 is TGTGCCAGCAGCTCCCCCGGACGTGGGACTAGCGGGGGTCCCGGGGAGCTGTTTTTT.

This clone appeared a few times. The rearrangement uses TRBV6-1 and TRBJ2-1; D is possibly TRBD1 (5 bases). Trimming stripped 4 bases from V and 8 bases from J, with 15 bases between. The CDR3 length is 14 residues. The germline V gene encodes CDR1 MNHNS and CDR2 SASEGT. The CDR3 loop is CASSGGLGSDEQFF. The CDR3 coding sequence is TGTGCCAGCAGTGGGGGCCTGGGGTCCGATGAGCAGTTCTTC.

The rearrangement joins TRBV6-6 to TRBJ2-2, with 8 bases that match TRBD1. The germline CDR1 and CDR2 sequences are MNHNY and SVGAGI (reference sequence). With V trimmed by 6 bases and J by 6 bases, 6 bases remained unmatched. The CDR3 has 14 amino acids. CDR3 DNA sequence: TGTGCCAGCAGGAAAAAGACAGGGGCCGGGGAGCTGTTTTTT. Protein: CASRKKTGAGELFF.

The chain is built from TRBV18 and TRBJ2-1; D perhaps matches TRBD2 (5 bases). V was cut by 3 bases and J by 4 bases, with 19 bases left in between. Germline V gives CDR1 KGHSH, CDR2 LQKENI. The CDR3 length is 17 residues. The CDR3 region is CASSPSFPERTYNEQFF. The CDR3 DNA follows: TGTGCCAGCTCACCCTCTTTTCCCGAACGGACTTACAATGAGCAGTTCTTC.

The chain combines TRBV9 with TRBJ2-3, with a possible D match to TRBD1 (6 bases). There are 15 residues in the CDR3. Germline lookup yields CDR1 SGDLS and CDR2 YYNGEE. The V end was cut by 4 bases, the J end by 2 bases, with 14 bases between. CDR3: CASSPWTAYTDTQYF. The CDR3 DNA follows: TGTGCCAGCAGCCCTTGGACAGCCTACACAGATACGCAGTATTTT.

The J gene is TRBJ2-7, the V gene TRBV7-2, with 9 positions matching TRBD2. The germline V gene has CDR1 SGHTA and CDR2 FQGNSA. V lost 1 base, J lost 1 base, and 2 bases stayed unmatched. This CDR3 comprises 15 residues. CDR3 in DNA: TGTGCCAGCAGCTTAGGCCTAGCGGGATCCTACGAGCAGTACTTC. Residues: CASSLGLAGSYEQYF. Together with reference TRBV7-2 and TRBJ2-7, the CDR3 gives the full variable domain: GAGVSQSPSNKVTEKGKDVELRCDPISGHTALYWYRQSLGQGLEFLIYFQGNSAPDKSGLPSDRFSAERTGGSVSTLTIQRTQQEDSAVYLCASSLGLAGSYEQYFGPGTRLTVT.

The chain joins TRBV6-5 to TRBJ1-5, with D maybe TRBD1 (5 bases). V was clipped by 0 bases and J by 6 bases, with 15 bases between them. CDR3 length: 16 residues. CDR1 is MNHEY, CDR2 SVGAGI, per germline. The CDR3 reads CASSYSAGSGSQPQHF. CDR3 nucleotides: TGTGCCAGCAGTTACTCGGCAGGGAGCGGAAGTCAGCCCCAGCATTTT.

V usage is TRBV5-4 and J usage is TRBJ2-7; possibly TRBD1 or TRBD2 for D (5 bases each). This CDR3 is built from 12 residues. V was clipped by 10 bases and J by 2 bases, with 13 bases between them. The germline V gene encodes CDR1 SGHNT and CDR2 YYREEE (reference sequence). The CDR3 DNA reads as TGTGCCGTCGGGACGGAGGCCTACGAGCAGTACTTC. This sequence encodes CAVGTEAYEQYF.

The chain has TRBV4-2 and TRBJ2-7, with TRBD2 matching 11 bases. The germline V gene has CDR1 LGHNA and CDR2 YNFKEQ. J lost 2 bases, V lost 0 bases, and 3 bases had no gene match. CDR3 length: 16 amino acids. CDR3 loop: CASSQEGTSGTYEQYF. The DNA of the CDR3 is TGTGCCAGCAGCCAAGAAGGGACTAGCGGAACCTACGAGCAGTACTTC.

The rearrangement joins TRBV4-1 to TRBJ1-6; D is perhaps TRBD1 (5 bases). Trimming cost V 2 bases and J 4 bases, with 12 bases left between them. The germline gives CDR1 MGHRA, CDR2 YSYEKL. The CDR3 is made up of 16 amino acids. The CDR3 loop reads CASSQLGRGYNSPLHF. In DNA, the CDR3 is TGCGCCAGCAGCCAACTAGGGCGGGGGTATAATTCACCCCTCCACTTT.